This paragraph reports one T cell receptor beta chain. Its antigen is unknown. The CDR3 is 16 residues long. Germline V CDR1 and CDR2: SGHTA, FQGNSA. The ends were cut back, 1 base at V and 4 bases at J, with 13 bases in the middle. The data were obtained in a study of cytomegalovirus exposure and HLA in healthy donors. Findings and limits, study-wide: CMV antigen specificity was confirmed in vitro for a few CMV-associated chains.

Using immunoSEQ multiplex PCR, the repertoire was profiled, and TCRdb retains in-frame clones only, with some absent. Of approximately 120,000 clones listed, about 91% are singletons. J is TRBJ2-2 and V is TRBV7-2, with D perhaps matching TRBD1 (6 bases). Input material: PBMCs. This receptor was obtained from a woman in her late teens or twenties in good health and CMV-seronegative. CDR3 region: CASSLGGRVATGELFF. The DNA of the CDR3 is TGTGCCAGCAGCTTAGGGGGGCGGGTTGCCACCGGGGAGCTGTTTTTT.